The 14 T cell receptor beta chains listed next were all sequenced from one sample in a study of neurological immune-mediated disorders. Each CDR3 protein gets one entry after TCRdb re-called the 5' RACE reads with MiXCR. This sample has over 35,000 distinct CDR3 sequences, with 3% to 4% found just once. The material sequenced was PBMCs. These receptors originate from a man aged 25-45 years with multiple sclerosis.

This clonotype was observed at least ten times. This sequence joins TRBV15 and TRBJ1-1; a possible D gene is TRBD1 (5 bases). Trimming left V 5 bases short and J 2 bases short, with 12 bases between. The CDR3 extends over 14 amino acids. Germline CDR1 reads LNHNV; CDR2 reads YYDKDF (reference sequence). CDR3 nucleotide sequence: TGTGCCACCAGCGCAAGGGGAAGAAACACTGAAGCTTTCTTT. This codes for CATSARGRNTEAFF.

At least ten counts were recorded for this clonotype. This sequence joins TRBV14 and TRBJ2-7; D is tentatively TRBD1 or TRBD2 (5 bases each). The CDR3 is made up of 11 amino acids. CDR1 and CDR2 from the germline V gene are SGHDN and FVKESK. The V end was cut by 1 base, the J end by 9 bases, with 7 bases between. CDR3 DNA sequence: TGTGCCAGCAGCCAAGGAGGGGTGCAGTACTTC. Translating it yields CASSQGGVQYF.

This clonotype has at least ten counts. The rearrangement uses TRBV7-6 and TRBJ2-7; 7 positions agree with TRBD1. The CDR3 consists of 13 residues. J was trimmed by 2 bases and V by 6 bases; bases with no gene match: 4. Germline assignment: CDR1 SGHVS and CDR2 FNYEAQ. CDR3 coding DNA: TGTGCCAGCAGGAATACAGGGGCCTACGAGCAGTACTTC. Translated: CASRNTGAYEQYF. Based on the CDR3 plus reference TRBV7-6 and TRBJ2-7, the full variable domain is GAGVSQSPRYKVTKRGQDVALRCDPISGHVSLYWYRQALGQGPEFLTYFNYEAQQDKSGLPNDRFSAERPEGSISTLTIQRTEQRDSAMYRCASRNTGAYEQYFGPGTRLTVT.

This clonotype was found many times. The chain carries TRBV21-1 and TRBJ1-1. TRBV21-1 is shown as a pseudogene. The CDR3 extends over 16 amino acids. The CDR3 nucleotides are TGTGCCAGCAGCAACTTCAGGCCTCCGGTGAACACTGAAGCTTTCTTT. Its protein product is CASSNFRPPVNTEAFF.

This clonotype appeared many times. This chain links TRBV12-3 or TRBV12-4 with TRBJ2-5, with D perhaps TRBD2 (6 bases). The germline V and J ends were trimmed by 7 bases and 2 bases, with 23 bases remaining between them. CDR3 size: 17 residues. The CDR3 reads CASTWGERRYTQETQYF. CDR3 sequence (DNA): TGTGCCAGCACCTGGGGGGAGCGGAGGTATACACAAGAGACCCAGTACTTC.

Many counts were recorded for this clonotype. The chain recombines TRBV20-1 with TRBJ1-6; no clear D. Looked up from germline, CDR1 is DFQATT and CDR2 is SNEGSKA (reference sequence). Trimming cost V 0 bases and J 8 bases, with 11 bases left between them. The CDR3 is made up of 14 amino acids. The CDR3 nucleotides read TGCAGTGCTAGAGATGGGCAAAGGGATTCACCCCTCCACTTT. This encodes CSARDGQRDSPLHF.

This clonotype was seen ten or more times. The rearrangement links TRBV6-2 or TRBV6-3 to TRBJ2-7; possibly TRBD1 or TRBD2 for D (6 bases each). Trimming took off 6 bases at V and 2 bases at J, with 17 bases between the two ends. The germline CDR1 and CDR2 sequences are MNHEY and SVGEGT. The length of the CDR3 is 15 residues. CDR3 in amino acids: CASSTSSGAAYEQYF. CDR3 DNA: TGTGCCAGCAGCACCAGCTCGGGGGCCGCCTACGAGCAGTACTTC.

As to this clonotype: This may stem from a read error, because a much larger clone lies one nucleotide away. This chain links TRBV5-1 with TRBJ2-3, with no clear D. The V gene's germline CDR1 is SGHRS and CDR2 YFSETQ. V was shortened by 4 bases and J by 2 bases, with 11 bases between the two germline ends. The CDR3 is 14 amino acids. The CDR3 protein is CASSGPIPTDTQYF. The CDR3 DNA sequence: TGCGCCAGCAGCGGCCCGATCCCCACAGATACGCAGTATTTT.

The chain is built from TRBV24-1 and TRBJ2-3, with D hard to call. The CDR3 has 12 amino acids. The germline CDR1 and CDR2 sequences are KGHDR and SFDVKD. The V and J ends lost 4 bases and 2 bases respectively, with 3 bases between them. The CDR3 region has the DNA TGTGCCACCAGTGACAACACAGATACGCAGTATTTT. Translation: CATSDNTDTQYF.

This clonotype was seen ten or more times. V usage is TRBV7-2 and J usage is TRBJ1-2, with TRBD1 identical over 7 bases. V gave up 1 base and J gave up 6 bases; unmatched junction bases: 2. This CDR3 spans 13 amino acids. Germline lookup yields CDR1 SGHTA and CDR2 FQGNSA. The CDR3 region has the DNA TGTGCCAGCAGCTTAGGACAGGGACATGGCTACACCTTC. Its protein product is CASSLGQGHGYTF.

This clonotype was observed a few times. The rearrangement joins TRBV10-3 to TRBJ2-1, with a tentative D call TRBD2 (6 bases). The CDR3 consists of 14 residues. Germline V CDR1 and CDR2: ENHRY, SYGVKD. V lost 7 bases and J lost 0, with 10 bases in between. CDR3 sequence (DNA): TGTGCCATCAATCCCGGGAGCTCCTACAATGAGCAGTTCTTC. This encodes CAINPGSSYNEQFF.

This clonotype came up a few times. This chain links TRBV20-1 with TRBJ2-7; D may match TRBD1 or TRBD2 (5 bases each). V was trimmed by 0 bases and J by 5 bases, leaving 17 bases between them. CDR1 and CDR2 (germline): DFQATT, SNEGSKA (reference sequence). The CDR3 has 15 amino acids. The CDR3, as DNA: TGCAGTGCTAGAGATCATAACCGGGGCACTGACGAGCAGTACTTC. Translation gives CSARDHNRGTDEQYF.

This clonotype was detected many times. The J gene is TRBJ2-3, the V gene TRBV12-3 or TRBV12-4; TRBD1 is a possible D gene (6 bases). The CDR3 is 14 residues long. Trimming took off 6 bases at V and 1 base at J, with 11 bases between the two ends. The CDR3 coding sequence is TGTGCCAGCAGCTCAGGGGTCGGCACAGATACGCAGTATTTT. Translated: CASSSGVGTDTQYF.

This clonotype was observed at least ten times. The gene calls are TRBV12-3 or TRBV12-4 and TRBJ1-6, with 7 bases matching TRBD1. J was trimmed by 7 bases and V by 8 bases; bases with no gene match: 11. This CDR3 is built from 15 residues. CDR3 sequence (DNA): TGTGCCAGCGGGCTACAGGGGCTTGGGAATTCACCCCTCCACTTT. Translated: CASGLQGLGNSPLHF.